What follows are 15 T cell receptor beta chains derived from one specimen sequenced in a study of CD8+CD57+ T cells in acquired aplastic anemia. Profiles of TCR beta VDJ and CDR3 were generated from a genomic DNA template. TCRdb independently ran MiXCR on the reads; one entry per CDR3 protein. Of about 170,000 distinct CDR3 sequences listed, 45% to 55% are singletons. Individuals selected for sequencing had exhibited CD8+CD57+ cell expansion on flow cytometry. Sequences were obtained from sorted CD4+, CD8+, or CD8+CD57+ T cells (not recorded which) from PBMCs. These receptors all come from a human donor with aplastic anemia.

This clonotype showed up many times. The chain recombines TRBV7-2 with TRBJ1-1, with D maybe TRBD1 (5 bases). Looked up from germline, CDR1 is SGHTA and CDR2 is FQGNSA. V was shortened by 5 bases and J by 1 base, with 11 bases between the two germline ends. The CDR3 is 14 amino acids. CDR3 sequence (DNA): TGTGCCAGCAGCACCAGAGACAGGAACACTGAAGCTTTCTTT. Protein sequence: CASSTRDRNTEAFF.

The V and J genes are TRBV13 and TRBJ1-6; tentative D call: TRBD1 (5 bases). Germline V CDR1 and CDR2: PRHDT, FYEKMQ (reference sequence). V was pared by 8 bases and J by 9 bases, with 14 bases between. The CDR3 is 13 amino acids. The CDR3 DNA reads as TGTGCCAGCTCCCAGGGTGTCAGTTCACCCCTCCACTTT. It translates to CASSQGVSSPLHF.

The rearrangement joins TRBV7-9 to TRBJ2-7, with 7 positions matching TRBD2. CDR1 is SEHNR and CDR2 is FQNEAQ in the germline V gene (reference sequence). The CDR3 has 14 amino acids. The junction had 5 bases not matched to a gene; V was cut back by 6 bases and J by 0 bases. The DNA of the CDR3 is TGTGCCAGCAGTTCTAGCGGCAGCTCCTACGAGCAGTACTTC. This gives the protein CASSSSGSSYEQYF. Full variable domain (outside the CDR3, taken from reference TRBV7-9 and TRBJ2-7): DTGVSQNPRHKITKRGQNVTFRCDPISEHNRLYWYRQTLGQGPEFLTYFQNEAQLEKSRLLSDRFSAERPKGSFSTLEIQRTEQGDSAMYLCASSSSGSSYEQYFGPGTRLTVT.

This sequence joins TRBV30 and TRBJ1-5, with D possibly being TRBD1 (6 bases). The CDR3 runs 13 residues. Germline CDR1 GTSNPN, CDR2 SVGIG (reference sequence). V lost 3 bases to trimming and J lost 6 bases, with 12 bases between them. The CDR3 DNA reads as TGTGCCTGGAGCAGGGGTGATGCTCAGCCCCAGCATTTT. Translating it yields CAWSRGDAQPQHF.

The chain employs TRBV15 and TRBJ2-7; no clear D. Per germline, CDR1 LNHNV and CDR2 YYDKDF (reference sequence). This CDR3 contains 12 residues. The V gene lost 1 base and the J gene lost 4 bases, with 5 bases spanning the gap. CDR3 in amino acids: CATSRGIYEQYF. The DNA for the CDR3 is TGTGCCACCAGCAGAGGGATATACGAGCAGTACTTC.

As to this clonotype: Since a much larger clone is just one base distant, this may be a read error. J is TRBJ1-5 and V is TRBV5-1; TRBD1 is a possible D gene (6 bases). Germline V gives CDR1 SGHRS, CDR2 YFSETQ. CDR3 length equals 13 residues. The germline V and J ends were trimmed by 0 bases and 11 bases, with 12 bases remaining between them. CDR3 DNA: TGCGCCAGCAGCTTGGGAAGGGGGTCAGCCCAGCATTTT. This encodes CASSLGRGSAQHF.

This clonotype was detected a few times. The junction does not match germline at one end; this may be a read error. This chain joins TRBV7-7 and TRBJ2-3; TRBD2 matches at 9 bases. Per germline, CDR1 SSHAT and CDR2 FNYEAQ (reference sequence). The CDR3 is 15 amino acids. This CDR3 is CASSLGLAGSDTQYF. The CDR3 nucleotides read TGTGCTAGCAGCTTAGGGCTAGCGGGGTCAGATACGCAGTATTTT.

Points on this clonotype: A much larger clone lies one base from this, so it may be a read error. This chain joins TRBV7-9 and TRBJ1-4; the D gene is possibly TRBD1 (6 bases). CDR1 is SEHNR, CDR2 FQNEAQ, per germline (reference sequence). This CDR3 has 14 amino acids. V was trimmed by 1 base and J by 5 bases, leaving 8 bases between them. Written as DNA, the CDR3 is TGTGCCAGCAGCTTAGGGGGGGCGAATGAAAAACTGTTTTTT. Amino acid sequence: CASSLGGANEKLFF.

The chain joins TRBV19 to TRBJ1-6, with D tentatively TRBD1 (6 bases). The V end was cut by 6 bases, the J end by 10 bases, with 22 bases between. Germline CDR1 and CDR2: LNHDA and SQIVND (reference sequence). CDR3 length: 16 residues. The CDR3 region has the DNA TGTGCCAGTAGCTCTTCCCCCGGACAGATAGCCTCACCCCTCCACTTT. Amino acid sequence: CASSSSPGQIASPLHF.

The V call is TRBV25-1, the J call TRBJ2-1; D gene ambiguous. CDR1 is MGHDK, CDR2 SYGVNS, per germline. The CDR3 extends over 12 amino acids. The ends were cut back, 6 bases at V and 5 bases at J, with 8 bases in the middle. DNA for the CDR3: TGTGCCAGCAGCTACAACCACAATGAGCAGTTCTTC. Translated: CASSYNHNEQFF.

There are many counts of this clonotype. This chain joins TRBV4-2 and TRBJ2-7; TRBD1 matches at 7 bases. The V gene end was trimmed by 4 bases and the J gene end by 7 bases; junction bases not matched to a gene: 4. The CDR3 has 12 amino acids. Germline V gene sequence: CDR1 LGHNA, CDR2 YNFKEQ. The CDR3 region has the DNA TGTGCCAGCAGCCCGGGACAGCTGGAGCAGTACTTC. Translation gives CASSPGQLEQYF.

The chain combines TRBV19 with TRBJ2-3; D not resolved. Germline values: CDR1 LNHDA, CDR2 SQIVND (reference sequence). CDR3 size: 14 residues. With 2 bases removed from V and 2 bases from J, the gap between germline ends came to 8 bases. In DNA form, the CDR3 reads TGTGCCAGTAGTATAAGATCCCCCACAGATACGCAGTATTTT. It specifies CASSIRSPTDTQYF.

The rearrangement links TRBV19 to TRBJ1-6, with no clear D. The ends were cut back, 3 bases at V and 6 bases at J, with 6 bases in the middle. The CDR3 has 13 amino acids. Per germline, CDR1 LNHDA and CDR2 SQIVND (reference sequence). CDR3 in DNA: TGTGCCAGTAGTATGACCATTAATTCACCCCTCCACTTT. Residues: CASSMTINSPLHF.

The chain links TRBV29-1 to TRBJ1-1, with unresolved D. CDR3 length: 11 amino acids. Germline V gene sequence: CDR1 SQVTM, CDR2 ANQGSEA. V gave up 2 bases and J gave up 8 bases, with 9 bases separating them. Here the CDR3 reads CSVEPGGEAFF. CDR3 bases: TGCAGCGTTGAACCGGGAGGGGAAGCTTTCTTT.

In its sample, this clonotype was seen many times. This chain joins TRBV6-5 and TRBJ2-1, with D perhaps given as TRBD1 or TRBD2 (5 bases each). This CDR3 comprises 15 residues. V was cut by 5 bases and J by 6 bases, with 17 bases left in between. Germline V gives CDR1 MNHEY, CDR2 SVGAGI. CDR3 protein: CASSHGARRGNEQFF. Here the CDR3 DNA reads TGTGCCAGCAGTCACGGGGCTAGAAGAGGCAATGAGCAGTTCTTC.